The next 5 T cell receptor beta chains were all read from a single sample in a study of response to subunit inactivated influenza vaccine. Via MiXCR, TCRdb re-called the RT-PCR reads, giving one row per CDR3 protein. Here the sample spans 610,000 or so distinct CDR3 sequences, around 15% being singletons. Sample: PBMCs from blood, taken 12 days after vaccination. The receptors come from a man aged 50 to 59 who received an inactivated influenza vaccine.

The sample holds a few counts of this clonotype. The chain uses TRBV15 and TRBJ2-7; D is unclear. Looked up from germline, CDR1 is LNHNV and CDR2 is YYDKDF (reference sequence). The CDR3 has 13 residues. Trimming stripped 0 bases from V and 4 bases from J, with 7 bases between. CDR3 nucleotide sequence: TGTGCCACCAGCAGAGATCCCGGGTACGAGCAGTACTTC. Amino acids: CATSRDPGYEQYF.

There are a few counts of this clonotype. A much more abundant neighbour one base away suggests this may be a read error. The chain recombines TRBV20-1 with TRBJ2-1; the D gene could be TRBD1 or TRBD2 (5 bases each). The CDR3 loop spans 17 amino acids. CDR1 and CDR2 (germline): DFQATT, SNEGSKA (reference sequence). For the CDR3, the DNA is TGCTGTGCTAGAGATCCATCCGGGGCGCAGAACTACAATGAGCAGTTCTTC. Protein product: CCARDPSGAQNYNEQFF.

The chain uses TRBV2 and TRBJ2-7; D gene uncertain. The CDR3 length is 12 residues. From germline, CDR1 is SNHLY and CDR2 FYNNEI. With 6 bases removed from V and 2 bases from J, the gap between germline ends came to 8 bases. The CDR3 here is CASSVFAYEQYF. CDR3 nucleotides: TGTGCCAGCAGCGTTTTCGCCTACGAGCAGTACTTC.

The chain is built from TRBV20-1 and TRBJ2-7, with a weak D call TRBD2 (6 bases). The CDR3 is made up of 14 amino acids. Germline CDR1 and CDR2: DFQATT and SNEGSKA (reference sequence). V lost 5 bases, J lost 1 base, and 15 bases lay in between. The CDR3 reads CSAWDFLGSYEQYF. The CDR3 DNA reads TGCAGTGCTTGGGACTTTTTAGGGTCCTACGAGCAGTACTTC.

This clonotype was found a few times. The gene calls are TRBV20-1 and TRBJ1-2; no definite D call. The germline V gene encodes CDR1 DFQATT and CDR2 SNEGSKA (reference sequence). The CDR3 is 14 residues long. V was cut by 5 bases and J by 4 bases, with 17 bases left in between. The CDR3 region has the DNA TGCAGTGCTTACAAGAGGGCAGGAACCTATGGCTACACCTTC. This encodes CSAYKRAGTYGYTF.